The following is a TCR beta chain sequence with its context. No antigen is known for it. This record comes from a study of vaccination and CD4 T cells after COVID-19. Study overall: Following dose two, a median about 71 days (range 14 to 241) passed before post-vaccine samples were taken. Overlapping spike peptides of SARS-CoV-2, HCoV-NL63, HCoV-OC43 and HCoV-229E stimulated the cells. Study-wide points: Within convalescent individuals, 304 out of 307 vaccine-specific clones proved to be spike mono-reactive.

Trimming removed 5 bases from V and 3 bases from J; junction bases left unmatched: 7. CDR3 length: 15 residues. CDR1 and CDR2 (germline): DFQATT, SNEGSKA (reference sequence). Described treatment: 10-day PBMC culture with coronavirus spike peptide pools or control peptides (ViraFEST assay). Cultured CD4+ T cells had their DNA profiled by the Oncomine TCR Beta short-read assay. TCRdb passed the PCR reads through MiXCR, listing each CDR3 protein once. The profile covers about 25,000 distinct CDR3 sequences, with over 60% appearing a single time and roughly 16% taken by the ten largest. V is TRBV20-1 and J is TRBJ1-6, with 7 bases aligning to TRBD1. Sample: CD4+ T cells from blood, cultured in vitro, taken after SARS-CoV-2 vaccination. This TCR was sampled from a human donor who received a COVID-19 vaccine. Here the CDR3 reads CSALLDRDYNSPLHF. DNA for the CDR3: TGCAGTGCTCTCCTCGACAGGGACTATAATTCACCCCTCCACTTT.